This entry describes one T cell receptor beta chain. Its antigen is unidentified. The data were taken from a study of CD8+CD57+ T cells in acquired aplastic anemia. Broader study findings: Levels of CD8+ Simpson's diversity were not significantly distinct in patients versus controls.

Template material for TCR beta VDJ and CDR3 profiling consisted of genomic DNA. From the reads, TCRdb called clonotypes with MiXCR, one entry per CDR3 protein. The sample consists of roughly 280,000 distinct CDR3 sequences, 56% of them appearing once. Those patients picked for sequencing had displayed CD8+CD57+ cell expansion on flow cytometry. The patients all had a severe acquired aplastic anemia diagnosis. The clonotype was recovered from a human donor with aplastic anemia. Material: sorted CD4+, CD8+, or CD8+CD57+ T cells (not recorded which) from PBMCs.

This chain's CDR3 is CSVGSRQETQYF. CDR3 nucleotide sequence: TGCAGCGTTGGGAGTAGGCAAGAGACCCAGTACTTC. The gene calls are TRBV29-1 and TRBJ2-5; D remains ambiguous. This CDR3 comprises 12 residues. V shed 4 bases and J shed 2 bases, with 8 bases lying between them. Germline CDR1 SQVTM, CDR2 ANQGSEA.